The next 8 T cell receptor beta chains were all read from a single sample in a study of T cell changes during pregnancy in multiple sclerosis. Clones were sequenced by immunoSEQ multiplex PCR, and TCRdb holds only the in-frame ones, with some missing. Among over 60,000 clones listed, almost 97% were seen once. Here the sequenced sample was CD8+ T cells from peripheral blood mononuclear cells, taken after pregnancy. Every receptor here comes from a female donor with multiple sclerosis, enrolled in a pregnancy study.

The chain is built from TRBV7-9 and TRBJ2-1; D may be TRBD1 (6 bases). Per the germline V gene, CDR1 is SEHNR and CDR2 is FQNEAQ (reference sequence). Trimming left V 4 bases short and J 4 bases short, with 20 bases between. The length of the CDR3 is 17 residues. CDR3: CASSSLTQGYPYNEQFF. CDR3 DNA sequence: TGTGCCAGCAGCTCTCTGACCCAGGGGTACCCTTACAATGAGCAGTTCTTC.

The CDR3 sequence is CSVAGGASGMYEQYF. The CDR3 DNA sequence: TGCAGCGTTGCGGGTGGGGCTAGCGGGATGTACGAGCAGTACTTC. V usage is TRBV29-1 and J usage is TRBJ2-7; 9 bases are shared with TRBD2. CDR1 is SQVTM and CDR2 is ANQGSEA in the germline V gene. This CDR3 comprises 15 residues. The V gene end was trimmed by 4 bases and the J gene end by 4 bases; junction bases not matched to a gene: 11.

This chain uses TRBV14 with TRBJ2-2; 8 nucleotides match TRBD2. The length of the CDR3 is 17 residues. Germline CDR1 and CDR2: SGHDN and FVKESK. Unmatched junction bases numbered 9, after V lost 3 bases and J lost 3 bases. The CDR3 nucleotides are TGTGCCAGCAGCCATTTGACGGGAGGGCCGCACACCGGGGAGCTGTTTTTT. Its translation is CASSHLTGGPHTGELFF.

The chain is built from TRBV6-5 and TRBJ2-7; a weak D match, TRBD2 (5 bases). The length of the CDR3 is 15 residues. The germline gives CDR1 MNHEY, CDR2 SVGAGI. V lost 0 bases to trimming and J lost 3 bases, with 12 bases between them. Here the CDR3 DNA reads TGTGCCAGCAGTTACTCGGGGAGCGGAGACTACGAGCAGTACTTC. This sequence encodes CASSYSGSGDYEQYF.

CDR3 sequence reads: CASSLNSGSYEQYF. CDR3 sequence (DNA): TGCGCCAGCAGCTTGAATAGCGGGAGCTACGAGCAGTACTTC. The J gene is TRBJ2-7, the V gene TRBV5-1; 9 nucleotides line up with TRBD2. The trim removed 1 base at V and 3 bases at J, leaving 2 bases unmatched. The V gene's germline CDR1 is SGHRS and CDR2 YFSETQ. This CDR3 is built from 14 residues.

The genes are TRBV7-2 and TRBJ1-1, with no clear D. The CDR3 consists of 14 residues. V shed 2 bases and J shed 5 bases, with 12 bases lying between them. CDR1 is SGHTA, CDR2 FQGNSA, per germline. CDR3 sequence reads: CASSLPEGVTEAFF. CDR3 DNA: TGTGCCAGCAGCTTACCTGAGGGTGTGACTGAAGCTTTCTTT.

The chain couples TRBV28 to TRBJ2-5; TRBD2 agrees at 7 bases. With 4 bases clipped from V and 2 bases from J, the junction kept 7 bases outside the gene matches. Germline-derived CDR1 and CDR2 are MDHEN and SYDVKM. This CDR3 has 15 residues. The CDR3 DNA reads TGTGCCAGCAGTTATATTGGGGGGGGTCAAGAGACCCAGTACTTC. The encoded protein is CASSYIGGGQETQYF.

In DNA form, the CDR3 reads TGTGCCTGGAGTCCGGGACAGGGGGGAGTTAAAGCTTTCTTT. Its translation: CAWSPGQGGVKAFF. This chain uses TRBV30 with TRBJ1-1, with 11 bases lining up with TRBD1. The J segment lost 9 bases and the V segment lost 2 bases, leaving 8 bases of the junction unmatched. The CDR3 covers 14 residues. Per the germline V gene, CDR1 is GTSNPN and CDR2 is SVGIG (reference sequence).